Below, 29 T cell receptor beta chains from the same sample are listed, as sequenced in a study of blood T cells in healthy people across ages. For the second PCR, which ran for roughly 6 to 11 cycles, a sample-barcoded 5' primer and a J-beta primer mix were used. MiXCR, run by TCRdb on the 5' RACE reads, gives a single entry per CDR3 protein. The table shows about a million distinct CDR3 sequences, with roughly 52% occurring only once. Specimen: blood. All receptors come from a young man in good health.

The V call is TRBV27, the J call TRBJ2-5; D is possibly TRBD1 (6 bases). Germline V lookup: CDR1 MNHEY, CDR2 SMNVEV (reference sequence). There are 13 residues in the CDR3. V lost 5 bases and J lost 2, with 9 bases in between. CDR3 loop: CASSVDRQETQYF. The CDR3 nucleotides are TGTGCCAGCAGTGTGGACAGACAAGAGACCCAGTACTTC.

This chain's CDR3 is CSALRDRGTEAFF. CDR3 nucleotides: TGCAGCGCCCTTCGGGACAGGGGCACTGAAGCTTTCTTT. The chain has TRBV29-1 and TRBJ1-1; 10 bases agree with TRBD1. Germline trimming cut 7 bases from V and 4 bases from J; bases unmatched to any gene: 6. Germline lookup yields CDR1 SQVTM and CDR2 ANQGSEA. This CDR3 is built from 13 residues.

Ten or more counts support this clonotype. The chain joins TRBV4-2 to TRBJ2-1; 12 bases align to TRBD2. The V segment lost 6 bases and the J segment 5 bases; nucleotides outside the gene matches: 2. From germline, CDR1 is LGHNA and CDR2 YNFKEQ. This CDR3 is 14 amino acids long. CDR3 DNA: TGTGCCAGCAGTAGACTAGCGGGGGACAATGAGCAGTTCTTC. This sequence encodes CASSRLAGDNEQFF.

This chain uses TRBV6-5 with TRBJ1-6, with D possibly being TRBD1 (6 bases). The V end was cut by 7 bases, the J end by 6 bases, with 16 bases between. CDR1 and CDR2 from the germline V gene are MNHEY and SVGAGI. CDR3 length: 15 amino acids. CDR3 sequence reads: CASNRAGASNSPLHF. In DNA form, the CDR3 reads TGTGCCAGCAATCGGGCGGGGGCGAGTAATTCACCCCTCCACTTT.

This clonotype was seen only a few times. The CDR3 loop is CASSLSSGATYEQYF. The CDR3 DNA sequence: TGTGCCAGCAGCTTATCATCCGGAGCAACCTACGAGCAGTACTTC. This chain uses TRBV11-3 with TRBJ2-7, with no clear D. The CDR3 covers 15 residues. Trimming took off 2 bases at V and 2 bases at J, with 13 bases between the two ends. Per germline, CDR1 SGHNT and CDR2 YENEEA.

This chain joins TRBV19 and TRBJ2-1, with D possibly TRBD1 on 5 matching bases. There are 13 residues in the CDR3. Germline CDR1 LNHDA, CDR2 SQIVND (reference sequence). Deletions cut 5 bases from V and 10 bases from J, with 15 bases between. The CDR3 DNA reads TGTGCCAGTAGTCTACAGGATTCGAGCGAGCAGTTCTTC. Translated: CASSLQDSSEQFF.

The chain recombines TRBV7-2 with TRBJ2-1, with TRBD1 matching over 8 bases. Looked up from germline, CDR1 is SGHTA and CDR2 is FQGNSA. The CDR3 totals 16 residues. The V and J ends lost 2 bases and 3 bases, in that order; junction bases with no gene match: 6. The CDR3 region is CASSLSPTGVYNEQFF. The CDR3 region has the DNA TGTGCCAGCAGCTTATCCCCGACAGGGGTCTACAATGAGCAGTTCTTC.

This clonotype turned up a few times. V is TRBV20-1 and J is TRBJ1-2; D is possibly TRBD1 (5 bases). CDR3 length equals 10 residues. The germline CDR1 and CDR2 sequences are DFQATT and SNEGSKA (reference sequence). The CDR3 loop reads CISPGDADTF. The CDR3 DNA reads as TGCATCTCGCCCGGGGACGCGGACACCTTC.

The CDR3 here is CASSVGGPSHSYEQYF. Here the CDR3 DNA reads TGTGCCAGCAGCGTAGGGGGGCCAAGTCATTCCTACGAGCAGTACTTC. The chain joins TRBV9 to TRBJ2-7; D perhaps matches TRBD1 (6 bases). CDR1 SGDLS and CDR2 YYNGEE come from the germline V gene. The CDR3 totals 16 residues. Trimming removed 0 bases from V and 1 base from J, with 14 bases in between.

The V gene is TRBV20-1, the J gene TRBJ2-3; tentative D call: TRBD1 (6 bases). From germline, CDR1 is DFQATT and CDR2 SNEGSKA (reference sequence). Trimming removed 3 bases from V and 0 bases from J, with 13 bases in between. The CDR3 contains 15 residues. CDR3 nucleotides: TGCAGTGCTAGCTTAGGGGGTGCTAGCACAGATACGCAGTATTTT. This translates into CSASLGGASTDTQYF.

The V gene is TRBV12-3 or TRBV12-4, the J gene TRBJ2-7, with D perhaps given as TRBD1 or TRBD2 (5 bases each). The CDR3 runs to 12 residues. With 8 bases removed from V and 4 bases from J, the gap between germline ends came to 12 bases. CDR3 coding DNA: TGTGCCAGCGGGACGGGAAAGTACGAGCAGTACTTC. It translates to CASGTGKYEQYF.

This chain links TRBV6-2 or TRBV6-3 with TRBJ2-3; 10 bases match TRBD1. V was clipped by 4 bases and J by 4 bases; unmatched bases: 14. The length of the CDR3 is 18 residues. The V gene's germline CDR1 is MNHEY and CDR2 SVGEGT. CDR3 residues: CASSSLIRQGAVSDTQYF. CDR3 coding DNA: TGTGCCAGCAGTTCCTTGATACGACAGGGGGCAGTCTCAGATACGCAGTATTTT.

This clonotype was seen a handful of times. The chain is built from TRBV3-1 and TRBJ2-5; a possible D gene is TRBD2 (6 bases). The better agreement between TRBJ2-7 and the DNA end casts doubt on the J call. Germline V lookup: CDR1 LGHDT, CDR2 YNNKEL (reference sequence). There are 14 residues in the CDR3. The CDR3 nucleotides are TGTGCCAGCAGCCAACGGGGGATTACCTACGAGCAGTACTTC. Translation: CASSQRGITYEQYF.

The chain uses TRBV15 and TRBJ2-6; 8 nucleotides agree with TRBD1. The trim removed 4 bases at V and 0 bases at J, leaving 8 bases unmatched. This CDR3 region has 18 residues. Germline V gene data show CDR1 as LNHNV and CDR2 as YYDKDF (reference sequence). DNA of the CDR3: TGTGCCACCAGCACACCGGGACAGGTTTTCTCTGGGGCCAACGTCCTGACTTTC. Encoded protein: CATSTPGQVFSGANVLTF.

The J gene is TRBJ1-1, the V gene TRBV7-9, with a tentative D call TRBD1 (5 bases). CDR1 and CDR2 from the germline V gene are SEHNR and FQNEAQ (reference sequence). Trimming removed 1 base at V and 6 bases at J, with 12 bases between. This CDR3 is 14 amino acids long. CDR3 sequence: CASSLERGVPEAFF. In DNA, the CDR3 is TGTGCCAGCAGCTTAGAGAGGGGAGTCCCTGAAGCTTTCTTT.

This clonotype was detected ten times or more. The chain couples TRBV7-2 to TRBJ2-7; D perhaps matches TRBD2 (7 bases). CDR1 is SGHTA, CDR2 FQGNSA, per germline. Trimming pared 7 bases from V and 4 bases from J, leaving 17 bases between. The CDR3 runs 14 residues. DNA of the CDR3: TGTGCCAGCATGTTGGGGGGGGGCTTTTACGAGCAGTACTTC. Encoded protein: CASMLGGGFYEQYF.

The rearrangement links TRBV14 to TRBJ1-2; D is uncertain. Deletions cut 2 bases from V and 7 bases from J, with 8 bases between. This CDR3 is 12 amino acids long. Germline V gene data show CDR1 as SGHDN and CDR2 as FVKESK. CDR3 coding DNA: TGTGCCAGCAGCCAAAGTCCGGGTGGCTACACCTTC. Translating it yields CASSQSPGGYTF.

This chain uses TRBV27 with TRBJ2-3, with D possibly matching TRBD1 (6 bases). Germline V gene data show CDR1 as MNHEY and CDR2 as SMNVEV (reference sequence). V was cut by 5 bases and J by 2 bases, with 23 bases left in between. CDR3 length: 18 amino acids. The CDR3 spells CASSGNRAGSYPTDTQYF. The DNA for the CDR3 is TGTGCCAGCAGTGGAAACAGGGCAGGTAGTTACCCCACAGATACGCAGTATTTT.

The chain joins TRBV29-1 to TRBJ1-2; weak D call: TRBD1 (5 bases). The V gene's germline CDR1 is SQVTM and CDR2 ANQGSEA. Trimming cost V 4 bases and J 4 bases, with 7 bases left between them. This CDR3 has 11 amino acids. For the CDR3, the DNA is TGCAGCGTTGGGGGGTCCTATGGCTACACCTTC. Protein sequence: CSVGGSYGYTF.

The V and J genes are TRBV27 and TRBJ1-2, with no clear D. Looked up from germline, CDR1 is MNHEY and CDR2 is SMNVEV (reference sequence). V lost 5 bases to trimming and J lost 1 base, with 8 bases between them. There are 13 residues in the CDR3. Written as DNA, the CDR3 is TGTGCCAGCAGTCCCCAGAGTAACTATGGCTACACCTTC. Residues: CASSPQSNYGYTF.

The CDR3 region is CASRLKTASYEQYF. In DNA, the CDR3 is TGTGCCAGCAGGTTAAAGACAGCCTCCTACGAGCAGTACTTC. This chain joins TRBV12-3 or TRBV12-4 and TRBJ2-7, with D possibly being TRBD1 (5 bases). V lost 6 bases and J lost 0, with 12 bases in between. The CDR3 runs 14 residues.

The CDR3 nucleotides are TGCAGTGCTTTTCTCGCTAGCGGGGGGTTAGATACGCAGTATTTT. Residues: CSAFLASGGLDTQYF. The gene calls are TRBV20-1 and TRBJ2-3; 11 nucleotides match TRBD2. Germline CDR1 and CDR2: DFQATT and SNEGSKA (reference sequence). The V segment lost 5 bases and the J segment 5 bases; nucleotides outside the gene matches: 9. The CDR3 length is 15 residues.

The chain employs TRBV29-1 and TRBJ1-2; TRBD1 agrees at 9 bases. Germline values: CDR1 SQVTM, CDR2 ANQGSEA. The V and J ends lost 5 bases and 7 bases, in that order; junction bases with no gene match: 8. The CDR3 length is 13 residues. CDR3 sequence (DNA): TGCAGCGTTAATGCGAACAGGGGGCCTGGCTACACCTTC. Protein sequence: CSVNANRGPGYTF.

This clonotype was found a few times. CDR3 protein: CASSPGGGQYGYTF. In DNA form, the CDR3 reads TGTGCCAGCAGCCCCGGTGGGGGCCAATATGGCTACACCTTC. This sequence joins TRBV5-5 and TRBJ1-2; the D gene is possibly TRBD1 (6 bases). Between the trimmed V and J ends, which lost 4 bases and 5 bases, there was a span of 15 bases. From germline, CDR1 is SGHKS and CDR2 YYEKEE (reference sequence). The CDR3 is 14 residues long.

This clonotype was counted between two and nine times. The genes are TRBV29-1 and TRBJ2-4, with D uncertain. The CDR3 has 15 amino acids. Trimming stripped 5 bases from V and 0 bases from J, with 14 bases between. Germline V gene data show CDR1 as SQVTM and CDR2 as ANQGSEA. CDR3 nucleotides: TGCAGCGTTCCCGCCTTCGTTGGAGCCAAAAACATTCAGTACTTC. It yields the protein CSVPAFVGAKNIQYF.

This clonotype was observed once. The chain carries TRBV7-9 and TRBJ2-1; D remains ambiguous. From germline, CDR1 is SEHNR and CDR2 FQNEAQ (reference sequence). The CDR3 covers 8 residues. V gave up 5 bases and J gave up 13 bases, with 3 bases separating them. CDR3 sequence reads: CASSVQFF. The CDR3, as DNA: TGTGCCAGCAGCGTCCAGTTCTTC.

A few counts support this clonotype. V and J are TRBV12-3 or TRBV12-4 and TRBJ1-1; D is unclear. There are 12 residues in the CDR3. Trimming took 3 bases from V and 7 from J, leaving 9 bases between them. The CDR3 here is CASSFAGDEAFF. In nucleotides, the CDR3 is TGTGCCAGCAGTTTTGCCGGGGATGAAGCTTTCTTT.

This chain uses TRBV7-2 with TRBJ1-1; no firm D call. This CDR3 is 14 amino acids long. Germline V gene sequence: CDR1 SGHTA, CDR2 FQGNSA. Trimming took 1 base from V and 3 from J, leaving 9 bases between them. The CDR3 here is CASSLGRGHTEAFF. Here the CDR3 DNA reads TGTGCCAGCAGCTTAGGTCGGGGTCACACTGAAGCTTTCTTT.

The chain links TRBV12-3 or TRBV12-4 to TRBJ2-7; no reliable D call. The CDR3 loop spans 13 amino acids. The germline V and J ends were trimmed by 7 bases and 5 bases, with 15 bases remaining between them. Here the CDR3 DNA reads TGTGCCAGCATCTTTCGACCATACGACGAGCAGTACTTC. It yields the protein CASIFRPYDEQYF.